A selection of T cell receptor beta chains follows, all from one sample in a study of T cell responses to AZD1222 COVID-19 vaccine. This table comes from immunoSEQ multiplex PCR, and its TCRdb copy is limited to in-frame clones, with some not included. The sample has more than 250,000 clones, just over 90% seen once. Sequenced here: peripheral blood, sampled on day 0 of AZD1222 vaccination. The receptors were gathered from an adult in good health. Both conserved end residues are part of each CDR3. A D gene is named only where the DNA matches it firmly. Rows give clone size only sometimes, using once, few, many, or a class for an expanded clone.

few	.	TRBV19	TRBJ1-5	CASSISGYQPQHF	TGTGCCAGTAGTATATCAGGGTATCAGCCCCAGCATTTT
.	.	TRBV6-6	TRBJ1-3	CASSFRDSNTIYF	TGTGCCAGCAGTTTCCGGGACTCTAACACCATATATTTT
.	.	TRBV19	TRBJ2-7	CASSDRQLKYEQYF	TGTGCCAGTAGTGATCGTCAGCTAAAATACGAGCAGTACTTC
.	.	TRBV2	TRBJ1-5	CASSEGLRRQPQHF	TGTGCCAGCAGTGAAGGACTTAGGAGGCAGCCCCAGCATTTT
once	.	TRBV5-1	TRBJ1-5	CASSVGPGGEPQHF	TGCGCCAGCAGCGTCGGGCCCGGGGGTGAGCCCCAGCATTTT
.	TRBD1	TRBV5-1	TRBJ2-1	CASSSTRQGSNEQFF	TGCGCCAGCAGCAGTACTCGACAGGGTAGTAATGAGCAGTTCTTC
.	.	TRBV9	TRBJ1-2	CASAGPFPYYGYTF	TGTGCCAGCGCGGGGCCCTTCCCTTACTATGGCTACACCTTC
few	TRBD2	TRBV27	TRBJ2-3	CASSPSLGSGGGYTQYF	TGTGCCAGCAGCCCTTCTCTGGGTAGCGGGGGGGGTTATACGCAGTATTTT
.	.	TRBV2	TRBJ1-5	CASSAIGGGQPQHF	TGTGCCAGCAGTGCGATTGGAGGGGGACAGCCCCAGCATTTT
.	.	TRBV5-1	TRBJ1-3	CASKDGGSGNTIYF	TGCGCCAGCAAGGACGGGGGCTCTGGAAACACCATATATTTT
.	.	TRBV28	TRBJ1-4	CASSLVIGVSEKLFF	TGTGCCAGCAGTTTGGTCATAGGGGTTAGTGAAAAACTGTTTTTT
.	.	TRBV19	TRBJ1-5	CASSTGRGNQPQHF	TGTGCCAGTAGTACAGGGAGGGGCAATCAGCCCCAGCATTTT
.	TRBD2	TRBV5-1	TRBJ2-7	CASSLPLAGGIYEQYF	TGCGCCAGCAGCTTACCGCTAGCGGGAGGGATTTACGAGCAGTACTTC
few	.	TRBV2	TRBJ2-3	CASSASRGNSQYF	TGTGCCAGCAGTGCGTCCCGGGGTAATTCACAGTATTTT
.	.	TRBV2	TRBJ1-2	CASSKGPLGYTF	TGTGCCAGCAGTAAAGGGCCCCTGGGCTACACCTTC
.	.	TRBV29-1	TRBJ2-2	CSVLGQTNTGELFF	TGCAGCGTACTGGGACAAACGAACACCGGGGAGCTGTTTTTT
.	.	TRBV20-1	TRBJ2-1	CSARGSGQQFF	TGCAGTGCTAGAGGTAGCGGACAGCAGTTCTTC
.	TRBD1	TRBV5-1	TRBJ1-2	CASSSLTGEDGYTF	TGCGCCAGCAGCTCACTGACAGGGGAAGATGGCTACACCTTC
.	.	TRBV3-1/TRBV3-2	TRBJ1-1	CASSQDSVQAFF	TGTGCCAGCAGCCAAGATTCAGTTCAAGCTTTCTTT
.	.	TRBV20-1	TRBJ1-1	CSGRGNTEAFF	TGCAGTGGCAGGGGGAACACTGAAGCTTTCTTT
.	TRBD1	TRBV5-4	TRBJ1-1	CASSSRDRGLRTEAFF	TGTGCCAGCAGTTCCCGGGACAGGGGGCTAAGGACTGAAGCTTTCTTT
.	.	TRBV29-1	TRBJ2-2	CSVVNNRESNTGELFF	TGCAGCGTTGTTAATAATAGGGAGTCGAACACCGGGGAGCTGTTTTTT
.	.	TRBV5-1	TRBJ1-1	CASSPVPGGNEAFF	TGCGCCAGCAGCCCTGTTCCCGGGGGGAATGAAGCTTTCTTT
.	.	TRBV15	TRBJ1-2	CATSPRIGYLYGYTF	TGTGCCACCAGCCCGCGGATAGGGTACCTCTATGGCTACACCTTC
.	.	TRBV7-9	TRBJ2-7	CASSPGPYEQYF	TGTGCCAGCAGCCCTGGACCTTACGAGCAGTACTTC
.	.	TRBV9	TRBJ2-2	CASSAQGIDYTGELFF	TGTGCCAGCAGCGCCCAGGGGATTGATTACACCGGGGAGCTGTTTTTT
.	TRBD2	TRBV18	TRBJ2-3	CASSRTSGSTDTQYF	TGTGCCAGCTCACGGACTAGCGGGTCCACAGATACGCAGTATTTT
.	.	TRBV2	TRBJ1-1	CASRGGRGGTEAFF	TGTGCCTCCAGGGGAGGGCGAGGAGGCACTGAAGCTTTCTTT
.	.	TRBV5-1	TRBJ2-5	CASSSHSGRQETQYF	TGCGCCAGCAGCTCCCACTCGGGGCGGCAAGAGACCCAGTACTTC
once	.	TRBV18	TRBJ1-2	CASTRTEGEGYTF	TGTGCCAGCACACGGACAGAAGGTGAGGGCTACACCTTC
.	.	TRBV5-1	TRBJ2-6	CASSLGPGANVLTF	TGCGCCAGCAGCTTGGGGCCGGGGGCCAACGTCCTGACTTTC
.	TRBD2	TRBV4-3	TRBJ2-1	CASSQGLAGVREQFF	TGCGCCAGCAGCCAGGGACTAGCGGGAGTTAGGGAGCAGTTCTTC